This T cell receptor beta chain was sequenced in a study of Graves' ophthalmopathy and Graves' hyperthyroidism. General observations from the study: For separating ophthalmopathy from stable hyperthyroidism, a 13-signature model gave 85% to 90% sensitivity and roughly 83% specificity. Blood also held most thyroid clonotypes expanded above 0.001 frequency.

Hyperthyroidism patients were newly diagnosed, under 2 months' duration, aged 18 to 65. The evidence that diagnosis relied on was clinical symptoms, serum thyroxine, TRAb, thyroid ultrasound and orbital computed tomography. With 6 bases removed from V and 1 base from J, the gap between germline ends came to 9 bases. Germline CDR1 and CDR2: SNHLY and FYNNEI. This CDR3 is built from 13 residues. Amplifying from RNA transcripts, the study obtained TCR beta CDR3 regions. After a first-round RT-PCR with HTBI primers, a second-round multiplex PCR was run. One entry per CDR3 protein, called by TCRdb with MiXCR from the multiplex PCR reads. The sample has over a million distinct CDR3 sequences, 35% to 40% seen once. In the case of this clonotype: Its antigen is not identified.

Specimen: peripheral blood or thyroid tissue (not recorded which). This TCR came from an adult man with Graves' hyperthyroidism. The rearrangement joins TRBV2 to TRBJ1-1, with a possible D match to TRBD1 (5 bases). The chain's CDR3 is CASRGRQNTEAFF. As DNA, the CDR3 is TGTGCCAGCAGGGGACGCCAGAACACTGAAGCTTTCTTT.